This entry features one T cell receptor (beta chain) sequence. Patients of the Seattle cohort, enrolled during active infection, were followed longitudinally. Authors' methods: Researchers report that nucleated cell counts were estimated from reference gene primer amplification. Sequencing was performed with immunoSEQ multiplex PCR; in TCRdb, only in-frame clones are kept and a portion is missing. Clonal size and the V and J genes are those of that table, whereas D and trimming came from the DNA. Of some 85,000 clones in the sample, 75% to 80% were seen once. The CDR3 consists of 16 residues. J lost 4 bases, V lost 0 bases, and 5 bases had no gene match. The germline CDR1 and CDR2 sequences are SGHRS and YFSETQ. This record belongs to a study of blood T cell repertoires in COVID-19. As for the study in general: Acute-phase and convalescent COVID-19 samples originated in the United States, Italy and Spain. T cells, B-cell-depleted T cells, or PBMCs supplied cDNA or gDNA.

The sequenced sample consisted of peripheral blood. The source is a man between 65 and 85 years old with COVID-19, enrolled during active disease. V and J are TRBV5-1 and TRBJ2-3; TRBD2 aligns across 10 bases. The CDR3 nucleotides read TGCGCCAGCAGCTTGGCCAGCGGGGGGGCTGCAGATACGCAGTATTTT. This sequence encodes CASSLASGGAADTQYF.